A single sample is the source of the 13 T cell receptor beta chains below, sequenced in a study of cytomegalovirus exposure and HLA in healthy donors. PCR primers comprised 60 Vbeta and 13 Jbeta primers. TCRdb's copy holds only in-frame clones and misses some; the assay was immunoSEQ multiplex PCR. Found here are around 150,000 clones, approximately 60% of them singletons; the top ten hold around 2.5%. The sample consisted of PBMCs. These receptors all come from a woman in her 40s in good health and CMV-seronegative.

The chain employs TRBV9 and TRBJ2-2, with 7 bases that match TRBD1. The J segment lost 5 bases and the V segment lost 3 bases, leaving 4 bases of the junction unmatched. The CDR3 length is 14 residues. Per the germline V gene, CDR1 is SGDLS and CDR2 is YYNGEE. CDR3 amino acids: CASSATGQTGELFF. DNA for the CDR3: TGTGCCAGCAGCGCGACAGGGCAGACCGGGGAGCTGTTTTTT.

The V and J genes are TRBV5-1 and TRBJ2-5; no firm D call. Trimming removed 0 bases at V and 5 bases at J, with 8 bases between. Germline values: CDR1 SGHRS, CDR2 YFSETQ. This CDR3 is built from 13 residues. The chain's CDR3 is CASSLGSGETQYF. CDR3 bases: TGCGCCAGCAGCTTGGGGTCCGGGGAGACCCAGTACTTC. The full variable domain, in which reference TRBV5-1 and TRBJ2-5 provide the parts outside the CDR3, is KAGVTQTPRYLIKTRGQQVTLSCSPISGHRSVSWYQQTPGQGLQFLFEYFSETQRNKGNFPGRFSGRQFSNSRSEMNVSTLELGDSALYLCASSLGSGETQYFGPGTRLLVL.

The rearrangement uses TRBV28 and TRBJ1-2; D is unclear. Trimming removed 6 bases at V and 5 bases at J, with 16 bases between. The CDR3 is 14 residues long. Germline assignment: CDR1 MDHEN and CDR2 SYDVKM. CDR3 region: CASSPGMSVYGYTF. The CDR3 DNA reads TGTGCCAGCAGCCCCGGGATGAGTGTATATGGCTACACCTTC.

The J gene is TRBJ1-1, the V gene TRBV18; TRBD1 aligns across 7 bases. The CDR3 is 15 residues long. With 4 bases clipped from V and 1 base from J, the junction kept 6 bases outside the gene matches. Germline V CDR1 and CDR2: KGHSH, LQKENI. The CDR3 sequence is CASSQGADGNTEAFF. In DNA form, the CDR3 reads TGTGCCAGCTCACAGGGGGCAGATGGGAACACTGAAGCTTTCTTT. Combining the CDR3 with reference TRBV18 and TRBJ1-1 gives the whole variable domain NAGVMQNPRHLVRRRGQEARLRCSPMKGHSHVYWYRQLPEEGLKFMVYLQKENIIDESGMPKERFSAEFPKEGPSILRIQQVVRGDSAAYFCASSQGADGNTEAFFGQGTRLTVV.

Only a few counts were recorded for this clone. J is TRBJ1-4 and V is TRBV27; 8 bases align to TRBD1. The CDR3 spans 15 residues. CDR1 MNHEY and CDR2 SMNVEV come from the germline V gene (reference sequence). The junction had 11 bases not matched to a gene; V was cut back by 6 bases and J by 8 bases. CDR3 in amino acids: CASREGQGSTEKLFF. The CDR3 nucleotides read TGTGCCAGCAGGGAAGGACAGGGCAGTACGGAAAAACTGTTTTTT.

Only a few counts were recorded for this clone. The CDR3 nucleotides are TGTGCCAGCAGCTTAGCGAGGCCTTACAGCACAGATACGCAGTATTTT. It translates to CASSLARPYSTDTQYF. V and J are TRBV7-9 and TRBJ2-3; unclear D gene. The CDR3 is 16 residues long. V was cut by 0 bases and J by 0 bases, with 10 bases left in between. Germline CDR1 and CDR2: SEHNR and FQNEAQ (reference sequence).

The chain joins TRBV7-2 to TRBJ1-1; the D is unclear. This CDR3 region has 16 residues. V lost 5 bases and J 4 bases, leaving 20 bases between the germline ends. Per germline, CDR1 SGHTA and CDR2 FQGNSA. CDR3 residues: CASSHHDGMGPTEAFF. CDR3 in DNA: TGTGCCAGCAGCCACCACGATGGAATGGGCCCCACTGAAGCTTTCTTT.

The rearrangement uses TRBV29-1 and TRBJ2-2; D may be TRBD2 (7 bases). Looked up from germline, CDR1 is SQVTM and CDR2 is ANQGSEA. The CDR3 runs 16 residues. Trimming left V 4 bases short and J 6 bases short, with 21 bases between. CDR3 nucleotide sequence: TGCAGCGTTGGGGACGCGGGGGCCCCGGCCGCCGGGGAGCTGTTTTTT. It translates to CSVGDAGAPAAGELFF.

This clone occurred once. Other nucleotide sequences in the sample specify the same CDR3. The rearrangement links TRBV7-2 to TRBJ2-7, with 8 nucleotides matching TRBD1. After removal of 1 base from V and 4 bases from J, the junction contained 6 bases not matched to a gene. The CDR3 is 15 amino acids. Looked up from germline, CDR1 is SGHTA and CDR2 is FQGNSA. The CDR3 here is CASSLDGTGGYEQYF. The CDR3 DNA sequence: TGTGCCAGCAGCTTAGACGGGACAGGTGGTTACGAGCAGTACTTC.

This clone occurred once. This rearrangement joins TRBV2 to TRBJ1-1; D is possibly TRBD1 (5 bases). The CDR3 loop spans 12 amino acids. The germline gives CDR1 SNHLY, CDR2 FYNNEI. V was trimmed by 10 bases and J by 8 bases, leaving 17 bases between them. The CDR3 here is CATQSGAPEAFF. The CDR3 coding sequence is TGTGCCACCCAGAGCGGGGCCCCCGAAGCTTTCTTT.

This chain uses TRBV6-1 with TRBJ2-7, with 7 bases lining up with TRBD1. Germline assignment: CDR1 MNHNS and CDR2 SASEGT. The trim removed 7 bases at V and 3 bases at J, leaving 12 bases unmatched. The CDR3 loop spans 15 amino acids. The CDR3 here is CASKLAGTALYEQYF. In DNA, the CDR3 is TGTGCCAGCAAATTGGCCGGGACAGCTCTCTACGAGCAGTACTTC.

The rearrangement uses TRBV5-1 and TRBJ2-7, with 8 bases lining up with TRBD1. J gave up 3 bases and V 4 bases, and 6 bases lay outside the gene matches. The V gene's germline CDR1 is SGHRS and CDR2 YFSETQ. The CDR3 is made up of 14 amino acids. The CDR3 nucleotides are TGCGCCAGCAGCGTGGACAGGGCGCGCTACGAGCAGTACTTC. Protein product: CASSVDRARYEQYF.

In DNA form, the CDR3 reads TGTGCCTGGAGTCTCCAGGGCTGGGGCGAGCAGTACTTC. It translates to CAWSLQGWGEQYF. V usage is TRBV30 and J usage is TRBJ2-7; tentative D call: TRBD1 (5 bases). The CDR3 is 13 residues long. Germline CDR1 is GTSNPN and CDR2 is SVGIG (reference sequence). Trimming shortened V by 2 bases and J by 6 bases, and 14 bases separated the two germline ends.